The T cell receptor (beta chain) described here comes from a study of graft-versus-host responses after intestinal transplantation. Study at large: Transplant types were multivisceral, liver-intestinal, or isolated intestinal. Every recipient had anti-thymocyte globulin induction and about three years of tacrolimus plus steroids.

In regard to this clone: What it recognizes is unknown.

The CDR3 consists of 12 residues. Trimming took 5 bases from V and 10 from J; bases not matched to a gene: 2. CDR1 is LNHDA, CDR2 SQIVND, per germline (reference sequence). Measured with immunoSEQ multiplex PCR; TCRdb has only the in-frame clones, and not every one. Of more than 85,000 clones in the sample, roughly 95% were seen once. This sequence originates from a human donor who received an intestinal transplant. Sequenced here: unstimulated CD8+ T cells sorted from spleen or lymph node cells, sampled before intestinal transplant. The gene calls are TRBV19 and TRBJ2-1; 10 nucleotides agree with TRBD2. The CDR3 loop is CASSPSGREQFF. The CDR3 coding sequence is TGTGCCAGTAGTCCTAGCGGGAGAGAGCAGTTCTTC.